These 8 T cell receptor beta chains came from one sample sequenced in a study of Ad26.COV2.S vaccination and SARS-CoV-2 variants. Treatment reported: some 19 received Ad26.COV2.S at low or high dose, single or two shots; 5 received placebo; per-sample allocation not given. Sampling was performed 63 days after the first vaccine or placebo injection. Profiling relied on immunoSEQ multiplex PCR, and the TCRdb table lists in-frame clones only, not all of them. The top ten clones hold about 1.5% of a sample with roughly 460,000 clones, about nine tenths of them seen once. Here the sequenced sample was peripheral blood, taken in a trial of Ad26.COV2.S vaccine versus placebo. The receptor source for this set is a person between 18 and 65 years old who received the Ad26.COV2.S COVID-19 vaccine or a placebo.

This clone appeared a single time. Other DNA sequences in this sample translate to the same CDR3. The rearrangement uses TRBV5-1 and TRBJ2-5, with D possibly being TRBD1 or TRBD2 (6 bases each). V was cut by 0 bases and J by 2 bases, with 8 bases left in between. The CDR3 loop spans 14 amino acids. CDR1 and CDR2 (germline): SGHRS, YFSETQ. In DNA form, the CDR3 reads TGCGCCAGCAGCTTGGGCGGGACACAAGAGACCCAGTACTTC. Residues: CASSLGGTQETQYF.

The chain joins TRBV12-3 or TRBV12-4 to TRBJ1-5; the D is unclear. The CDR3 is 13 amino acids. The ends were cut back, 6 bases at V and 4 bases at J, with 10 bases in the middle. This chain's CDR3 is CASSATGNQPQHF. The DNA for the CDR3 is TGTGCCAGCAGCGCTACGGGGAATCAGCCCCAGCATTTT.

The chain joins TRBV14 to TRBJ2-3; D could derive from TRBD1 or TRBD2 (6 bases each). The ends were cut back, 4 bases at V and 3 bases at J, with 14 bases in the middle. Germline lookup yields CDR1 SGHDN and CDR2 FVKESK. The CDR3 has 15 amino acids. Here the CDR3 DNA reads TGTGCCAGCAGCCGAAGTGGGGGGCAGACAGATACGCAGTATTTT. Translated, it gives CASSRSGGQTDTQYF.

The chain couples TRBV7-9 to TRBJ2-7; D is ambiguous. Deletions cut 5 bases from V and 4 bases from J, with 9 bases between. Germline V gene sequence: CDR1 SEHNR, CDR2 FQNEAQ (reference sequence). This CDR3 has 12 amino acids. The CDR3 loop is CASSPREYEQYF. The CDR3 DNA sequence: TGTGCCAGCAGCCCCCGAGAGTACGAGCAGTACTTC.

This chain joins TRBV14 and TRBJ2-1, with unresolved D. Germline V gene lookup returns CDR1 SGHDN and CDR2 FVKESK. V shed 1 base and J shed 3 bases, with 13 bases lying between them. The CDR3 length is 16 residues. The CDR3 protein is CASSQGPSAFYNEQFF. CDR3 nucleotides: TGTGCCAGCAGCCAAGGACCAAGTGCCTTCTACAATGAGCAGTTCTTC.

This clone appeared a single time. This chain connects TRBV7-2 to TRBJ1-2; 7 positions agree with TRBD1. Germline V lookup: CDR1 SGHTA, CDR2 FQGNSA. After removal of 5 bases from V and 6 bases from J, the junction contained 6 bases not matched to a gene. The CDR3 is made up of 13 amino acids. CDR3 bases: TGTGCCAGCAGCCCGCACAGGGGCCATGGCTACACCTTC. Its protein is CASSPHRGHGYTF.

CDR3 protein: CASSVAGDGTDTQYF. Here the CDR3 DNA reads TGTGCCAGCAGCGTAGCGGGAGACGGCACAGATACGCAGTATTTT. The rearrangement joins TRBV9 to TRBJ2-3; D is possibly TRBD2 (6 bases). Trimming cost V 0 bases and J 1 base, with 9 bases left between them. The CDR3 loop spans 15 amino acids. Germline V gene data show CDR1 as SGDLS and CDR2 as YYNGEE.

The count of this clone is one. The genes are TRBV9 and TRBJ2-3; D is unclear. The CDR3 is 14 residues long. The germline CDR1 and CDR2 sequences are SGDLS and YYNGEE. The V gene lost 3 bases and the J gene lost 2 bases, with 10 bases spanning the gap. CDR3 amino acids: CASSARPLTDTQYF. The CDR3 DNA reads TGTGCCAGCAGCGCCCGACCCCTCACAGATACGCAGTATTTT.